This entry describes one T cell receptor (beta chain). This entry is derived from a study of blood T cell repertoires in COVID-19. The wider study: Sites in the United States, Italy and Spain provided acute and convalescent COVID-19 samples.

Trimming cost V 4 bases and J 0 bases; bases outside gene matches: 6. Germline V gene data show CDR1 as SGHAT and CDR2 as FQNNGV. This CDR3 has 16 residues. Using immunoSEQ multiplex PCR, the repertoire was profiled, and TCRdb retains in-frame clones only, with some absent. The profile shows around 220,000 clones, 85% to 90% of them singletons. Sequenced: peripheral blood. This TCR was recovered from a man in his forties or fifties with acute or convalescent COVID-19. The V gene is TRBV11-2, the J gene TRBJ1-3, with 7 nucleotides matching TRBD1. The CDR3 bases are TGTGCCAGCAGCTCCTACCAGGGGGTCTCTGGAAACACCATATATTTT. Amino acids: CASSSYQGVSGNTIYF.